The TCR beta chain described here comes from a study of T cells expressing NK-cell markers (TCRdb year 2020). Regarding the research as a whole: TCR beta-chain repertoires were profiled in sorted CD3+CD56+NKG2C+, CD3+CD56+NKG2C- and CD3+CD56-NKG2C+ T-cell subsets from about 8 donors. The eight sequenced donors were randomly selected healthy volunteers, three men and five women. Sequencing of the libraries produced 2 x 150 bp reads on Illumina HiSeq 2000/2500, MiSeq or NextSeq. Among the eight sequenced donors, only one was HCMV-seronegative, while the other seven were HCMV-seropositive. Results the study describes overall, beyond this receptor: Those dominant clonotypes were again the most abundant among CD3+CD56-NKG2C+ cells in several donors, at about 28.3-65%. Whether the expanded NKG2C-expressing T cell clones were specific for HCMV antigens remained unclear. In over five donors, the dominant CD3+CD56+NKG2C+ clonotypes were among the top 10 CD8+ clonotypes and accounted for about 1.0-7.5% of CD8+ T cells.

HCMV-specific IgG was detected in serum with a commercial ELISA kit to determine HCMV serostatus. Peripheral blood mononuclear cells were isolated from blood by Ficoll density gradient centrifugation. Comments on this clonotype: Its antigen has not been determined.

From a lookup of the germline V gene (reference sequence), CDR1 and CDR2 are LNHDA and SQIVND. The CDR3 measures 18 amino acids from cysteine to phenylalanine. No DNA is listed. Sequencing relied on an Illumina HiSeq 2000. 5'RACE template switching, by which a universal primer site and unique molecular identifiers were added, was used to make TCR beta cDNA libraries. cDNA synthesis was primed from the TCR beta constant segment and was followed by two successive PCR amplification steps. In the original analysis: Reads were demultiplexed and grouped by UMI with MIGEC, and clonotypes were assembled and quantified with MiTCR. Only TCR cDNA sequences supported by at least two reads were kept to exclude erroneous sequences. The tcR package was used for downstream repertoire analysis, and clonotypes were matched between fractions using CDR3 nucleotide sequence together with V segment. Antigen specificity was annotated against VDJdb with VDJmatch, allowing one amino acid substitution in CDR3. TCRdb reprocessed the reads and provides one entry for every CDR3 protein sequence; no DNA is given. The V and J calls were determined by TCRdb, not by the authors. The sample table on file contains about 550,000 distinct CDR3 sequences. Around 4% of the sample comes from the top ten.

Sequenced material: blood T cells: a sorted CD56 or NKG2C T cell subset, CD4+ or CD8+ T cells, or bulk PBMC T cells (not recorded which). The receptor's source is a man between 18 and 35 years old in good health. Donor details come from another sample of the same person, matched by shared clones. The V and J segments used are TRBV19 and TRBJ1-2; TCRdb picks TRBD1, but there is no DNA to check that call. The CDR3 has the sequence CASSRIRLTGQTNYGYTF.